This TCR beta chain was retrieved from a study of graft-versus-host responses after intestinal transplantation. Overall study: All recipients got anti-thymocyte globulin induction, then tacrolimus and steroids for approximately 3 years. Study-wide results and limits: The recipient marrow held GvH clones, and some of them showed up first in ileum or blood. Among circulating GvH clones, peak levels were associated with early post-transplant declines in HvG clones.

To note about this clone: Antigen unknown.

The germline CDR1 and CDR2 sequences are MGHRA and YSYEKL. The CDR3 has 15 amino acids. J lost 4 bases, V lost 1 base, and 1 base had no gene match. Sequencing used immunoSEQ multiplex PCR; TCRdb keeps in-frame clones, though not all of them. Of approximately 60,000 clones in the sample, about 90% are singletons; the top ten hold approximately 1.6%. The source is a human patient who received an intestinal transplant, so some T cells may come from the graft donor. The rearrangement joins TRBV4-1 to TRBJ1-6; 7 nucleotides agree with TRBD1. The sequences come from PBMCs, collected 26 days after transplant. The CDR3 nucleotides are TGCGCCAGCAGCCAAGGGGGACAGTATAATTCACCCCTCCACTTT. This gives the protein CASSQGGQYNSPLHF.